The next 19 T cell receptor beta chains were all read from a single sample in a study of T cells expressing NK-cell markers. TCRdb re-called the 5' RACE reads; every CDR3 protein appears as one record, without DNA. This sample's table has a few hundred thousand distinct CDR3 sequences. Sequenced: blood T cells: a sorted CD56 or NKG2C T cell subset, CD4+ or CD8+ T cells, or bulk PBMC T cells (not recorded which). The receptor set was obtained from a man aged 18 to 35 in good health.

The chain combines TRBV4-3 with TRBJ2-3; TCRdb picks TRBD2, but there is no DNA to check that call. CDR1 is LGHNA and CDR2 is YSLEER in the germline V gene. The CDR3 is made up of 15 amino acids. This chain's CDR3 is CASSQDSTSGYTQYF.

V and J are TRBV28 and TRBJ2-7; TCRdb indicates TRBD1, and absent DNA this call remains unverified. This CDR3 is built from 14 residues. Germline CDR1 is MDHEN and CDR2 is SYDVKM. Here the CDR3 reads CASRGTGVSYEQYF.

The CDR3 here is CSASVGAEQFF. The chain couples TRBV20-1 to TRBJ2-1. The CDR3 is 11 amino acids. Germline-derived CDR1 and CDR2 are DFQATT and SNEGSKA (reference sequence).

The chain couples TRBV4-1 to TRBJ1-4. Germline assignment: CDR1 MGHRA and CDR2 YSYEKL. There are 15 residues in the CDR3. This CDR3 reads CASSQGPATNEKLFF.

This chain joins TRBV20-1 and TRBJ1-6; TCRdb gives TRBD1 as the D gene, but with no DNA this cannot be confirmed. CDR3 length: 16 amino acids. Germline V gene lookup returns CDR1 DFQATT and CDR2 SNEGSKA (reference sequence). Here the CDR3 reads CSARTTGTGPNSPLHF.

CDR3 residues: CAWNSREDYGYTF. The chain is built from TRBV30 and TRBJ1-2. Germline V lookup: CDR1 GTSNPN, CDR2 SVGIG (reference sequence). The CDR3 spans 13 residues.

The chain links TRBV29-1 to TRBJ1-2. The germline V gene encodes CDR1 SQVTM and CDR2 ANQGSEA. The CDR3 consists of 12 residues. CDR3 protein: CSVVTRRYGYTF.

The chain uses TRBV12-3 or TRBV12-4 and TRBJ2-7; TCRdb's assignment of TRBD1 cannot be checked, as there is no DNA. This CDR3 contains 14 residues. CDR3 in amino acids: CASSLSREIDEQYF.

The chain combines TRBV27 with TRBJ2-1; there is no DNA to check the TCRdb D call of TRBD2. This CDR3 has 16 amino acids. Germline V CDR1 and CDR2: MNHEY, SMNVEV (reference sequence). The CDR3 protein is CASSLVAGSPYNEQFF.

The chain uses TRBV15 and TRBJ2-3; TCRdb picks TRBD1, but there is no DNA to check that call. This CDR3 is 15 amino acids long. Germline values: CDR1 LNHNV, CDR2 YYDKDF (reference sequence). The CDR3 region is CATSDEGERTDTQYF.

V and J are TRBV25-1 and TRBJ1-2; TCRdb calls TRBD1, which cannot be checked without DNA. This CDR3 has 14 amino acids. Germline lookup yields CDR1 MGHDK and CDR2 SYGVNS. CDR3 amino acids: CASSLGTGGDGYTF.

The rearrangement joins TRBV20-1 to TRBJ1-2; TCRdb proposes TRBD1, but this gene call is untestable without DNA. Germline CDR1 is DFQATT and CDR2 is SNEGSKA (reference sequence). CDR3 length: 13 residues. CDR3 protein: CSARTGVDYGYTF.

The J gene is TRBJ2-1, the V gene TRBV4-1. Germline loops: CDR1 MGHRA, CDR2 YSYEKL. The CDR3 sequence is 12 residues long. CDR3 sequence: CASSQGLVRQFF.

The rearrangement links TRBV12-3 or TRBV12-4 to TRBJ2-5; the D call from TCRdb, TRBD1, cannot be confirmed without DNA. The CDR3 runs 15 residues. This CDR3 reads CASSLTTGGKETQYF.

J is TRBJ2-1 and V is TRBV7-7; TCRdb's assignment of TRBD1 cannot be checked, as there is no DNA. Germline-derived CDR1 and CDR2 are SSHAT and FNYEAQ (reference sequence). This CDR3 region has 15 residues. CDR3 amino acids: CASSPPGQEYNEQFF.

The CDR3 sequence is CASSLRVGAADTQYF. The rearrangement joins TRBV12-3 or TRBV12-4 to TRBJ2-3; the D call from TCRdb, TRBD1, cannot be confirmed without DNA. This CDR3 spans 15 amino acids.

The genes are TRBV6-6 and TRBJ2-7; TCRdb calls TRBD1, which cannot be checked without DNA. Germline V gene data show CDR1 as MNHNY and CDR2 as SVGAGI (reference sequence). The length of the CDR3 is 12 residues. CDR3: CAGGTGAYEQYF.

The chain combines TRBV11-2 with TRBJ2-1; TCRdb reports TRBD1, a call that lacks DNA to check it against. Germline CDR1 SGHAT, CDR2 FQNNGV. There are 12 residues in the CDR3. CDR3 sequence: CASSLTRDEQFF. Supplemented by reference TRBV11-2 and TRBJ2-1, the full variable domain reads EAGVAQSPRYKIIEKRQSVAFWCNPISGHATLYWYQQILGQGPKLLIQFQNNGVVDDSQLPKDRFSAERLKGVDSTLKIQPAKLEDSAVYLCASSLTRDEQFFGPGTRLTVL.

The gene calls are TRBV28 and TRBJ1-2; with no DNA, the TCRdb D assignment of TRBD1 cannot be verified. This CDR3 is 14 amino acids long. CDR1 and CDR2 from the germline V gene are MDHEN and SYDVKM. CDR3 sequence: CASSDGTGSYGYTF.